Below are 21 T cell receptor beta chains sequenced from a single sample in a study of blood T cell repertoires in COVID-19. Generated by immunoSEQ multiplex PCR, the TCRdb table keeps only in-frame clones and is missing some. This table holds some 170,000 clones, roughly 87% found once. The specimen was PBMCs or T cells enriched from blood (not recorded which). These receptors came from a human donor with acute COVID-19. The donor label of this sample is uncertain.

The genes are TRBV7-3 and TRBJ2-2, with D possibly matching TRBD2 (6 bases). V lost 5 bases and J 1 base, leaving 14 bases between the germline ends. Germline assignment: CDR1 SGHTA and CDR2 FQGTGA. This CDR3 spans 16 amino acids. CDR3 in amino acids: CASSRGGQGNTGELFF. CDR3 DNA: TGTGCCAGCAGCCGAGGAGGGCAGGGGAACACCGGGGAGCTGTTTTTT.

With regard to this clone: Other DNA sequences in this sample translate to the same CDR3. The CDR3 sequence is CASSFGQSYEQYF. CDR3 sequence (DNA): TGTGCCAGCAGTTTTGGCCAATCCTACGAGCAGTACTTC. This sequence joins TRBV27 and TRBJ2-7; D remains ambiguous. The CDR3 length is 13 residues. Germline V gene lookup returns CDR1 MNHEY and CDR2 SMNVEV (reference sequence). V gave up 3 bases and J gave up 1 base, with 7 bases separating them.

The chain couples TRBV4-1 to TRBJ2-1; possibly TRBD1 for D (6 bases). Germline V gene sequence: CDR1 MGHRA, CDR2 YSYEKL. V dropped 3 bases and J dropped 8 bases, with 11 bases sitting between them. This CDR3 has 13 residues. The CDR3 protein is CASSHLTGHEQFF. DNA of the CDR3: TGCGCCAGCAGCCATTTAACAGGGCATGAGCAGTTCTTC.

The chain couples TRBV28 to TRBJ1-6; TRBD1 matches at 11 bases. Unmatched junction bases numbered 7, after V lost 6 bases and J lost 9 bases. The CDR3 totals 15 residues. Germline-derived CDR1 and CDR2 are MDHEN and SYDVKM. This CDR3 reads CASSLGQGGPSPLHF. CDR3 coding DNA: TGTGCCAGCAGCTTGGGACAGGGGGGACCTTCACCCCTCCACTTT.

The genes are TRBV2 and TRBJ1-5; D may be TRBD1 (5 bases). Germline loops: CDR1 SNHLY, CDR2 FYNNEI. CDR3 length: 14 amino acids. Trimming stripped 5 bases from V and 4 bases from J, with 12 bases between. As DNA, the CDR3 is TGTGCCAGCAGTCGACAGCGCTCAAATCAGCCCCAGCATTTT. The encoded protein is CASSRQRSNQPQHF.

The chain links TRBV14 to TRBJ2-1; D remains unclear. Trimming removed 0 bases at V and 9 bases at J, with 9 bases between. This CDR3 is built from 13 residues. Germline V gene data show CDR1 as SGHDN and CDR2 as FVKESK. CDR3 sequence reads: CASSQDLESEQFF. CDR3 bases: TGTGCCAGCAGCCAAGATTTGGAGTCTGAGCAGTTCTTC.

The J gene is TRBJ1-5, the V gene TRBV12-3 or TRBV12-4, with D possibly being TRBD1 (6 bases). The CDR3 spans 13 residues. With 6 bases removed from V and 6 bases from J, the gap between germline ends came to 12 bases. In nucleotides, the CDR3 is TGTGCCAGCAGCTACAGGGCAGGTCAGCCCCAGCATTTT. Protein sequence: CASSYRAGQPQHF.

The rearrangement joins TRBV11-2 to TRBJ2-1, with TRBD2 as a possible D gene (5 bases). The germline V gene encodes CDR1 SGHAT and CDR2 FQNNGV. The CDR3 has 14 amino acids. With 5 bases removed from V and 8 bases from J, the gap between germline ends came to 16 bases. The CDR3 DNA reads as TGTGCCAGCAGCCCTAGGCTAGAGGGTCATGAGCAGTTCTTC. Amino acids: CASSPRLEGHEQFF.

The J gene is TRBJ1-1, the V gene TRBV5-4; 8 bases are shared with TRBD1. CDR1 SGHNT and CDR2 YYREEE come from the germline V gene (reference sequence). The CDR3 has 16 residues. J was trimmed by 10 bases and V by 4 bases; bases with no gene match: 18. The chain's CDR3 is CASSPQRTQGARIAFF. The CDR3, as DNA: TGTGCCAGCAGCCCACAGAGAACCCAGGGGGCGCGCATAGCTTTCTTT.

The chain couples TRBV2 to TRBJ2-3; D gene unclear. Germline V gives CDR1 SNHLY, CDR2 FYNNEI. The CDR3 is made up of 13 amino acids. The germline V and J ends were trimmed by 4 bases and 3 bases, with 8 bases remaining between them. This CDR3 is CASSVSLTDTQYF. The CDR3 DNA reads TGTGCCAGCAGTGTGAGTCTGACAGATACGCAGTATTTT. Using reference TRBV2 and TRBJ2-3 for the parts outside the CDR3, the full variable domain is EPEVTQTPSHQVTQMGQEVILRCVPISNHLYFYWYRQILGQKVEFLVSFYNNEISEKSEIFDDQFSVERPDGSNFTLKIRSTKLEDSAMYFCASSVSLTDTQYFGPGTRLTVL.

Turning to this clone: Other DNA sequences in the sample encode the same CDR3. This rearrangement joins TRBV6-4 to TRBJ2-3; 11 bases fit TRBD2. Unmatched junction bases numbered 2, after V lost 0 bases and J lost 6 bases. The CDR3 sequence is 15 residues long. Germline CDR1 is MRHNA and CDR2 is SNTAGT. DNA of the CDR3: TGTGCCAGCAGTGACTCTAGCGGGGGGGCGGATACGCAGTATTTT. Protein product: CASSDSSGGADTQYF.

The chain combines TRBV9 with TRBJ2-3; TRBD1 aligns across 7 bases. CDR3 size: 16 residues. V lost 3 bases and J lost 0; bases outside the gene matches: 7. Germline V gene lookup returns CDR1 SGDLS and CDR2 YYNGEE. The CDR3 protein is CASSGHRDSSTDTQYF. The CDR3 DNA sequence: TGTGCCAGCAGCGGACACCGGGACAGCAGCACAGATACGCAGTATTTT. Variable domain in full (rest from reference TRBV9 and TRBJ2-3): DSGVTQTPKHLITATGQRVTLRCSPRSGDLSVYWYQQSLDQGLQFLIQYYNGEERAKGNILERFSAQQFPDLHSELNLSSLELGDSALYFCASSGHRDSSTDTQYFGPGTRLTVL.

This chain connects TRBV24-1 to TRBJ2-2; a possible D gene is TRBD2 (6 bases). Germline assignment: CDR1 KGHDR and CDR2 SFDVKD. The CDR3 is made up of 16 amino acids. The V and J ends lost 7 bases and 7 bases respectively, with 21 bases between them. This chain's CDR3 is CATRSRRAGTDGELFF. For the CDR3, the DNA is TGTGCCACCAGATCCAGGAGGGCAGGGACCGACGGGGAGCTGTTTTTT.

The chain is built from TRBV27 and TRBJ2-1, with TRBD2 identical over 7 bases. J was trimmed by 4 bases and V by 7 bases; bases with no gene match: 10. Germline V gives CDR1 MNHEY, CDR2 SMNVEV (reference sequence). The CDR3 totals 15 residues. Written as DNA, the CDR3 is TGTGCCAGCACCCCCTCGGCTAGCGGTTACAATGAGCAGTTCTTC. Encoded protein: CASTPSASGYNEQFF.

The genes are TRBV7-2 and TRBJ1-1; perhaps TRBD1 as D (6 bases). Germline V CDR1 and CDR2: SGHTA, FQGNSA. V was trimmed by 7 bases and J by 4 bases, leaving 16 bases between them. The CDR3 covers 14 residues. This CDR3 reads CASIPRRGATEAFF. The CDR3 DNA follows: TGTGCCAGCATCCCTCGGCGGGGGGCCACTGAAGCTTTCTTT.

The genes are TRBV24-1 and TRBJ2-2; a possible D gene is TRBD1 (5 bases). Trimming stripped 0 bases from V and 4 bases from J, with 11 bases between. CDR3 size: 16 residues. The germline CDR1 and CDR2 sequences are KGHDR and SFDVKD. CDR3: CATSDLAGKSTGELFF. The DNA for the CDR3 is TGTGCCACCAGTGATTTGGCAGGGAAGTCCACCGGGGAGCTGTTTTTT.

In DNA, the CDR3 is TGTGCCAGTACGGGACAGGGGTCCTACGAGCAGTACTTC. This gives the protein CASTGQGSYEQYF. V and J are TRBV25-1 and TRBJ2-7; TRBD1 matches 10 bases. Per the germline V gene, CDR1 is MGHDK and CDR2 is SYGVNS. Trimming removed 9 bases from V and 1 base from J; junction bases left unmatched: 3. The CDR3 is 13 amino acids.

The genes are TRBV4-1 and TRBJ1-1, with D perhaps TRBD1 (5 bases). V lost 0 bases and J lost 11, with 16 bases in between. CDR3 length: 14 amino acids. Germline V gene lookup returns CDR1 MGHRA and CDR2 YSYEKL. CDR3 amino acids: CASSQDSGGGRAFF. The CDR3 nucleotides read TGCGCCAGCAGCCAAGATTCCGGGGGTGGAAGGGCTTTCTTT.

J is TRBJ2-1 and V is TRBV9; D is undetermined. V was pared by 4 bases and J by 4 bases, with 18 bases between. Looked up from germline, CDR1 is SGDLS and CDR2 is YYNGEE. The CDR3 runs to 16 residues. CDR3 coding DNA: TGTGCCAGCAGCCTCAACTCCGAACCAAGTTACAATGAGCAGTTCTTC. This sequence encodes CASSLNSEPSYNEQFF. The full variable domain, its missing parts supplied by reference TRBV9 and TRBJ2-1, is DSGVTQTPKHLITATGQRVTLRCSPRSGDLSVYWYQQSLDQGLQFLIQYYNGEERAKGNILERFSAQQFPDLHSELNLSSLELGDSALYFCASSLNSEPSYNEQFFGPGTRLTVL.

This chain joins TRBV7-9 and TRBJ1-2; TRBD1 aligns across 9 bases. The CDR3 runs to 16 residues. CDR1 and CDR2 (germline): SEHNR, FQNEAQ (reference sequence). Unmatched junction bases numbered 14, after V lost 5 bases and J lost 7 bases. The CDR3, as DNA: TGTGCCAGCAGCGGCACAACCGGGACAGGGCTTGGTGGCTACACCTTC. Translated: CASSGTTGTGLGGYTF.

The rearrangement uses TRBV7-2 and TRBJ1-4; the D is unclear. This CDR3 has 15 amino acids. Germline V gives CDR1 SGHTA, CDR2 FQGNSA. Between the trimmed V and J ends, which lost 4 bases and 1 base, there was a span of 10 bases. The CDR3 sequence is CASSYNSGTNEKLFF. The CDR3 nucleotides read TGTGCCAGCAGCTACAACAGTGGAACTAATGAAAAACTGTTTTTT. The whole variable domain, filled in from reference TRBV7-2 and TRBJ1-4, reads GAGVSQSPSNKVTEKGKDVELRCDPISGHTALYWYRQSLGQGLEFLIYFQGNSAPDKSGLPSDRFSAERTGGSVSTLTIQRTQQEDSAVYLCASSYNSGTNEKLFFGSGTQLSVL.